This T cell receptor (beta chain) was captured by sequencing in a study of T cell changes during pregnancy in multiple sclerosis. The CDR3 has 11 amino acids. V lost 6 bases to trimming and J lost 6 bases, with 8 bases between them. CDR1 and CDR2 (germline): DFQATT, SNEGSKA (reference sequence). The assay was immunoSEQ multiplex PCR, and TCRdb's table has in-frame clones only and misses some. The sample records 66,000 or so clones, around nine tenths being singletons. The chain carries TRBV20-1 and TRBJ2-2; D remains ambiguous. This sample comprised CD8+ T cells from peripheral blood mononuclear cells, obtained before pregnancy. The sequence was collected from a female donor with multiple sclerosis, enrolled in a pregnancy study. The CDR3 coding sequence is TGCAGTGCCCTAAAAGCCGGGGAGCTGTTTTTT. Its protein product is CSALKAGELFF.